This entry describes one TCR beta chain. Sequencing used immunoSEQ multiplex PCR; TCRdb keeps in-frame clones, though not all of them. The data show 2.3 million or so clones, 85% to 95% seen once. The CDR3 contains 16 residues. Germline CDR1 and CDR2: MNHNY and SVGAGI (reference sequence). After removal of 5 bases from V and 4 bases from J, the junction contained 11 bases not matched to a gene. The source of the sample is a study of shared clonotypes between healthy human individuals. This receptor was taken from a man aged 18 to 30 in good health. Some clones in this sample may be carry-over from other donors' samples. The rearrangement links TRBV6-6 to TRBJ1-1, with 9 positions matching TRBD1. Input material: naive CD4+ T cells from PBMCs. The subset is: CD45RA+ positively selected. The CDR3 loop reads CASSVQGAPGGTEAFF. The CDR3 DNA is TGTGCCAGCAGTGTACAGGGGGCGCCGGGTGGCACTGAAGCTTTCTTT.